Sequencing of this TCR beta chain was carried out in a study of CD8+ T cells in alopecia areata. General study points: Lesional scalp, especially alopecia totalis/universalis, showed higher clonality than normal scalp.

With respect to this clone: Antigen unknown.

Germline CDR1 is PRHDT and CDR2 is FYEKMQ (reference sequence). After removal of 5 bases from V and 8 bases from J, the junction contained 7 bases not matched to a gene. The CDR3 extends over 14 amino acids. Treatment meaning: oral pan-JAK inhibitor, 5-10 mg twice daily. In each case, RNA was isolated and then reverse transcribed into cDNA as the sequencing template. Some clones are missing from TCRdb's copy, which holds only in-frame ones; the method was immunoSEQ multiplex PCR. This sample yields 170,000 or so clones, of which about 60% are seen a single time; around 12% belongs to the top ten. The sample consisted of CD8+ T cells sorted from blood, taken at week 24, from a patient treated with tofacitinib. The chain recombines TRBV13 with TRBJ2-1; 9 bases map to TRBD1. The origin of this receptor is a human donor with alopecia areata. This CDR3 is CASSGTGYRDEQFF. The DNA of the CDR3 is TGTGCCAGCAGCGGGACAGGGTATAGGGATGAGCAGTTCTTC.